This T cell receptor (beta chain) was obtained from a study of blood T cell repertoires in COVID-19. The CDR3 consists of 16 residues. Deletions cut 0 bases from V and 3 bases from J, with 13 bases between. The germline gives CDR1 KGHSH, CDR2 LQKENI. Clones were sequenced by immunoSEQ multiplex PCR, and TCRdb holds only the in-frame ones, with some missing. The sample lists 250,000 to 350,000 clones; under 90% were seen once. The sequencing sample was made of peripheral blood. This chain links TRBV18 with TRBJ2-3, with TRBD1 as a possible D gene (7 bases). This receptor was obtained from a woman under 40 with COVID-19, enrolled during active disease. In DNA, the CDR3 is TGTGCCAGCTCACCACCGTGGCAGGGGGGTACAGATACGCAGTATTTT. Translation gives CASSPPWQGGTDTQYF.